One T cell receptor beta chain is described in this entry. What it binds is unknown. This sample was included in a study of human T cells and chemical hapten exposure. Study context: Per-sample variation in TCR yield stemmed mainly from small pooled library volume differences.

MiXCR was run by TCRdb on the RACE reads, yielding one entry per CDR3 protein. The sample includes 190,000 or so distinct CDR3 sequences, around 30% seen only once; the top ten take 2.9%. Time point of the sample: pre-sensitization, week 0. The treatment is: therapeutic diphenylcyclopropenone sensitization with weekly scalp DPC. Non-pregnant alopecia patients aged 18 to 70, suitable for DPC therapy. Study-wide results and limits: Unchanged with DPC sensitization were TCRs above 1 in 1000 frequency. Compared to controls, expanded TCRs made significantly more large clusters of similar CDR3s.

The specimen comprised whole blood, sampled in connection with sensitization to the hapten diphenylcyclopropenone (DPC). The TCR originated in a woman in her twenties or thirties with alopecia areata. Some clones in this sample may be carry-over from other donors' samples.

CDR3 DNA: TGTGCCAGCTCACCAAACGGACAGACCTACAATGAGCAGTTCTTC. Protein: CASSPNGQTYNEQFF. The chain uses TRBV18 and TRBJ2-1; D is possibly TRBD1 (6 bases). Trimming pared 2 bases from V and 2 bases from J, leaving 10 bases between. The CDR3 runs to 15 residues. The germline V gene encodes CDR1 KGHSH and CDR2 LQKENI.